The source of this TCR beta chain is a study of beta chain features in type 1 diabetes. Germline values: CDR1 SQVTM, CDR2 ANQGSEA. V shed 4 bases and J shed 2 bases, with 9 bases lying between them. This CDR3 is 13 amino acids long. Expressed TCRB transcripts were sequenced because the entire RNA isolate underwent reverse transcription. Sequencing used immunoSEQ multiplex PCR; TCRdb keeps in-frame clones, though not all of them. The repertoire has roughly 400,000 clones, around 15% of them found once; the top ten carry roughly 0.017%. A word on this clone: The same CDR3 can be traced to other DNA sequences in this sample.

The chain uses TRBV29-1 and TRBJ1-5; TRBD1 is a possible D gene (5 bases). Sequenced material: naive CD4+ T cells from blood. This sequence was found in a woman aged 18-30 years in good health. The DNA of the CDR3 is TGCAGCGTTGGGCTACAGGGCAATCAGCCCCAGCATTTT. This gives the protein CSVGLQGNQPQHF.